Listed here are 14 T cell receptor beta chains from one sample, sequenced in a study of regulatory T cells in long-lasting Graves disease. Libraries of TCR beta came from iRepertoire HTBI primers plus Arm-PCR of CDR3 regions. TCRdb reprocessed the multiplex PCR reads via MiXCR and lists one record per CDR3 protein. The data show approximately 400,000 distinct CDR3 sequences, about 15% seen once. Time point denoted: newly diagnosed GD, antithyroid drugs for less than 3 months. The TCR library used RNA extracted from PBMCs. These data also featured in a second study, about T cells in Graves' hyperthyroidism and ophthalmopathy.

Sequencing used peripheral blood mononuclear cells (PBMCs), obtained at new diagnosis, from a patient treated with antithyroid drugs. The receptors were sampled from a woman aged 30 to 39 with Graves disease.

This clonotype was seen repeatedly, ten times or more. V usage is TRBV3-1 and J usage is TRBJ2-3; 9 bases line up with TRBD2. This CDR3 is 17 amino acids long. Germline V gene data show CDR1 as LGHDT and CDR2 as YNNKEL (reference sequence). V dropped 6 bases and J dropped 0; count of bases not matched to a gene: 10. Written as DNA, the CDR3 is TGTGCCAGCAGATCGGCGAGGCTAGCGGGGAGCACAGATACGCAGTATTTT. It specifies CASRSARLAGSTDTQYF.

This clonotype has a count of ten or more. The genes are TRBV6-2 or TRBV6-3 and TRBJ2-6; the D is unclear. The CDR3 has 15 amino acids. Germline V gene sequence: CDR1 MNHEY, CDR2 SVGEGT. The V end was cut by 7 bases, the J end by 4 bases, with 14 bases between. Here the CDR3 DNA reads TGTGCCAGCAAAAGGGAAGATACCGGGGCCAACGTCCTGACTTTC. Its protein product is CASKREDTGANVLTF.

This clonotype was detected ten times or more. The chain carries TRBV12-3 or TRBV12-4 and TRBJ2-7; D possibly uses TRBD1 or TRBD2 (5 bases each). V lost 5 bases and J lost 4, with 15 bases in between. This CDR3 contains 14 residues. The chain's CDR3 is CASSPGVRGYEQYF. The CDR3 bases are TGTGCCAGCAGTCCTGGGGTGAGGGGTTACGAGCAGTACTTC.

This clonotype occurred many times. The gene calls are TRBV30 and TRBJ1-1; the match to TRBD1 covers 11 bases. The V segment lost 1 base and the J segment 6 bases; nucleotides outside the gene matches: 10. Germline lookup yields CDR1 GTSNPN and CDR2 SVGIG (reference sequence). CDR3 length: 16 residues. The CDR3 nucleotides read TGTGCCTGGAGTGCCCGGACAGGGGGCCGCAGCGCTGAAGCTTTCTTT. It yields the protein CAWSARTGGRSAEAFF.

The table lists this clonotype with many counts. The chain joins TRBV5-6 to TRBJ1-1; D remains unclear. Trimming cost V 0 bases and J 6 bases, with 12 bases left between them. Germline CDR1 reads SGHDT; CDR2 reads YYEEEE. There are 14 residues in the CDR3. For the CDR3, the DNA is TGTGCCAGCAGCTTGGTCGGCCCGGGTTCTGAAGCTTTCTTT. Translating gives CASSLVGPGSEAFF.

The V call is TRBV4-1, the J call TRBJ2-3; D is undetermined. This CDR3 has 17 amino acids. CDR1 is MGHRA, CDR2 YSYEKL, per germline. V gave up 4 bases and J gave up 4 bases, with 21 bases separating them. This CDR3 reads CASSRPVIASGADTQYF. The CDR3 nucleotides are TGCGCCAGCAGCCGCCCGGTGATAGCTTCGGGCGCAGATACGCAGTATTTT.

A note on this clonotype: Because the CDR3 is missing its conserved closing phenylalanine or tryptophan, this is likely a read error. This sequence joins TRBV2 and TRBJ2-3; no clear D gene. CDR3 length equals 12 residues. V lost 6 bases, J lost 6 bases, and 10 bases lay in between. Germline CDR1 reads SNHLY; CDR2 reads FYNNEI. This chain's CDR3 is CASRGNSDTQYS. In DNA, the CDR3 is TGTGCCAGCAGGGGAAATTCGGATACGCAGTATTCT.

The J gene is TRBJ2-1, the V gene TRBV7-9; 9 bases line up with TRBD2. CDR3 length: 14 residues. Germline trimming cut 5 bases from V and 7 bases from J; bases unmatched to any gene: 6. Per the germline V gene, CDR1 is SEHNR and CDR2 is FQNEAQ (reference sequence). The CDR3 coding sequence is TGTGCCAGCAGCCCGACTAGCGGAGATAATGAGCAGTTCTTC. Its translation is CASSPTSGDNEQFF.

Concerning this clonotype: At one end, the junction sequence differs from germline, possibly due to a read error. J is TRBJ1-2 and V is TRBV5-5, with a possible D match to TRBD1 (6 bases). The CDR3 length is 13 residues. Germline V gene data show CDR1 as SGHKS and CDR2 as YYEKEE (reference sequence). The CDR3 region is CASSLGQADGHTF. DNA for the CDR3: TGTGCCAGCAGCTTGGGACAGGCAGATGGCCACACCTTC.

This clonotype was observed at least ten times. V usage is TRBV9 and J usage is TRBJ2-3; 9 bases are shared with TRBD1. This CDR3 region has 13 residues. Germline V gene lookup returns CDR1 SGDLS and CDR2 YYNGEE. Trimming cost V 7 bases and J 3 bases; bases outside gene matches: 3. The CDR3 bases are TGTGCCAGCGGGACAGGGAAAACAGATACGCAGTATTTT. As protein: CASGTGKTDTQYF.

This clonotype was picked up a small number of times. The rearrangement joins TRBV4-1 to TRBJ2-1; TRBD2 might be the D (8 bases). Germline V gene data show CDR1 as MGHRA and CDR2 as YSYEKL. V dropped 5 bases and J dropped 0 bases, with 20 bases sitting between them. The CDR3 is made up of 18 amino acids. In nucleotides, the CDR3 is TGCGCCAGCAGCTCCAGGGGGGCGGGAGGTCGCTCCTACAATGAGCAGTTCTTC. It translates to CASSSRGAGGRSYNEQFF.

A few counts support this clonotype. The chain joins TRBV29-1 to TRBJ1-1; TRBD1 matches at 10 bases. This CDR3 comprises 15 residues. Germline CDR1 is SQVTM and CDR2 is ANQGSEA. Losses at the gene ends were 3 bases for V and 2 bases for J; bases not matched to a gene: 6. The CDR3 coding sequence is TGCAGCGTTGAGAGACAGGGGGCTAGAAACACTGAAGCTTTCTTT. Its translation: CSVERQGARNTEAFF.

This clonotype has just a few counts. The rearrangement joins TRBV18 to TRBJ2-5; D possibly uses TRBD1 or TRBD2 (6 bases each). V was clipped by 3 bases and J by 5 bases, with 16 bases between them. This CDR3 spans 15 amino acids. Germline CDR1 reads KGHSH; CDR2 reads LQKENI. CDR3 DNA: TGTGCCAGCTCACCTACGGGGGCCTCTGGGGAGACCCAGTACTTC. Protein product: CASSPTGASGETQYF.

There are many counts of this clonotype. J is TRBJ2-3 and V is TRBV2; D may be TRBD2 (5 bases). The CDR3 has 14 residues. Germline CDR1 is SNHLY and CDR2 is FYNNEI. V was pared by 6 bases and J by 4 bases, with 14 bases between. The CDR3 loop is CASRDVTRADTQYF. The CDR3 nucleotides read TGTGCCAGCAGGGACGTCACTAGGGCAGATACGCAGTATTTT.